These 30 T cell receptor beta chains originate from one sample sequenced in a study of T cell repertoires in cytomegalovirus infection. TCRdb re-called the reads through MiXCR, storing one row per CDR3 protein. The sample carries 200,000 to 250,000 distinct CDR3 sequences, about 39% recorded once. The antigens these receptors bind are not known. Source: CD8+ T cells from cultured PBMCs, taken from culture after CMV antigen stimulation. Every receptor here comes from a human donor in good health (CMV status not recorded). Some clones in this sample may be carry-over from other donors' samples.

This clonotype was picked up a small number of times. The chain employs TRBV4-2 and TRBJ2-1, with D perhaps matching TRBD2 (6 bases). The CDR3 sequence is 17 residues long. Germline-derived CDR1 and CDR2 are LGHNA and YNFKEQ. The ends were cut back, 0 bases at V and 3 bases at J, with 15 bases in the middle. As DNA, the CDR3 is TGTGCCAGCAGCCAAGATCCGGGCGGGGAAAACTACAATGAGCAGTTCTTC. This gives the protein CASSQDPGGENYNEQFF.

The rearrangement links TRBV7-2 to TRBJ2-5, with 8 bases that match TRBD1. CDR3 length: 13 amino acids. Germline V lookup: CDR1 SGHTA, CDR2 FQGNSA. The ends lost 9 bases at V and 2 bases at J; junction bases unmatched: 5. The CDR3 here is CASCRDRQETQYF. CDR3 DNA sequence: TGTGCCAGTTGCCGGGACAGGCAAGAGACCCAGTACTTC.

This chain connects TRBV14 to TRBJ2-7; TRBD2 matches 7 bases. CDR1 SGHDN and CDR2 FVKESK come from the germline V gene. The V gene end was trimmed by 3 bases and the J gene end by 3 bases; junction bases not matched to a gene: 8. The CDR3 loop spans 15 amino acids. The CDR3 here is CASSHPLGGVYEQYF. For the CDR3, the DNA is TGTGCCAGCAGCCATCCCCTGGGGGGGGTCTACGAGCAGTACTTC.

This chain joins TRBV28 and TRBJ2-4; 8 bases are a match to TRBD1. Germline V CDR1 and CDR2: MDHEN, SYDVKM. V was clipped by 2 bases and J by 8 bases; unmatched bases: 5. This CDR3 contains 14 residues. The CDR3 region is CASSLGLTGDIQYF. The CDR3 coding sequence is TGTGCCAGCAGTTTAGGGTTGACAGGGGACATTCAGTACTTC. The full variable domain, completed using reference TRBV28 and TRBJ2-4, is DVKVTQSSRYLVKRTGEKVFLECVQDMDHENMFWYRQDPGLGLRLIYFSYDVKMKEKGDIPEGYSVSREKKERFSLILESASTNQTSMYLCASSLGLTGDIQYFGAGTRLSVL.

This clonotype was seen more than once but under ten times. The gene calls are TRBV28 and TRBJ1-6; TRBD1 matches 9 bases. Per the germline V gene, CDR1 is MDHEN and CDR2 is SYDVKM. The CDR3 is 14 residues long. J was trimmed by 9 bases and V by 2 bases; bases with no gene match: 2. The DNA for the CDR3 is TGTGCCAGCAGTTTAGGACAGGGGAGTTCACCCCTCCACTTT. Its protein product is CASSLGQGSSPLHF.

This clonotype was counted once. The chain recombines TRBV9 with TRBJ2-5, with 10 bases lining up with TRBD1. Per germline, CDR1 SGDLS and CDR2 YYNGEE. The CDR3 has 14 amino acids. The J segment lost 3 bases and the V segment lost 5 bases, leaving 4 bases of the junction unmatched. The CDR3 sequence: CASSGDRGEETQYF. The CDR3 coding sequence is TGTGCCAGCAGTGGGGACAGGGGAGAAGAGACCCAGTACTTC.

The chain recombines TRBV15 with TRBJ2-1; 8 nucleotides align to TRBD2. This CDR3 contains 16 residues. V lost 0 bases and J lost 8; bases outside the gene matches: 9. The V gene's germline CDR1 is LNHNV and CDR2 YYDKDF (reference sequence). CDR3 DNA: TGTGCCACCAGCAGAGATCGTGCGGGAGGCGGCGATGAGCAGTTCTTC. Amino acid sequence: CATSRDRAGGGDEQFF.

The table lists this clonotype with many counts. V is TRBV25-1 and J is TRBJ1-2; D remains ambiguous. Germline CDR1 reads MGHDK; CDR2 reads SYGVNS. The length of the CDR3 is 14 residues. V lost 1 base and J 2 bases, leaving 8 bases between the germline ends. This CDR3 is CASSEFKGNYGYTF. The CDR3 coding sequence is TGTGCCAGCAGTGAATTTAAAGGCAACTATGGCTACACCTTC.

This clonotype was seen repeatedly, ten times or more. This chain connects TRBV7-2 to TRBJ2-7; D tentatively reads TRBD1 or TRBD2 (5 bases each). The CDR3 covers 15 residues. V dropped 5 bases and J dropped 2 bases, with 16 bases sitting between them. Per germline, CDR1 SGHTA and CDR2 FQGNSA. The CDR3 DNA sequence: TGTGCCAGCAGCATGGGCTTGGGGGTCACCTACGAGCAGTACTTC. It codes for CASSMGLGVTYEQYF.

V and J are TRBV19 and TRBJ1-5; the D is unclear. The CDR3 contains 18 residues. Germline V CDR1 and CDR2: LNHDA, SQIVND (reference sequence). The V gene lost 10 bases and the J gene lost 3 bases, with 28 bases spanning the gap. CDR3 residues: CATGYPVTGKGPNQPQHF. The CDR3 DNA reads as TGTGCCACCGGATACCCGGTTACCGGGAAGGGCCCCAATCAGCCCCAGCATTTT.

The V and J genes are TRBV11-2 and TRBJ2-3; 7 bases are shared with TRBD2. CDR3 size: 14 residues. Germline CDR1 SGHAT, CDR2 FQNNGV. V shed 1 base, J shed 14 bases, and the junction held 12 bases outside the gene matches. The CDR3 DNA is TGTGCCAGCAGCTTAGGTCGGACTAGTAATACTCCGTATTTT. Translation: CASSLGRTSNTPYF.

This clonotype was picked up a small number of times. This rearrangement joins TRBV5-6 to TRBJ2-1, with 11 positions matching TRBD2. CDR3 length: 16 residues. The junction had 6 bases not matched to a gene; V was cut back by 4 bases and J by 3 bases. CDR1 SGHDT and CDR2 YYEEEE come from the germline V gene. The CDR3: CASSGGTSGFYNEQFF. As DNA, the CDR3 is TGTGCCAGCAGCGGGGGGACTAGCGGATTCTACAATGAGCAGTTCTTC.

This clonotype was detected only once. The J gene is TRBJ2-2, the V gene TRBV7-9; D uncertain. CDR1 is SEHNR and CDR2 is FQNEAQ in the germline V gene (reference sequence). Trimming shortened V by 5 bases and J by 8 bases, and 9 bases separated the two germline ends. This CDR3 is built from 12 residues. The CDR3 coding sequence is TGTGCCAGCAGCAGCCCCCAAGGGGAGCTGTTTTTT. Translation gives CASSSPQGELFF.

There are a few counts of this clonotype. This chain joins TRBV27 and TRBJ2-2; the D is unclear. Germline V lookup: CDR1 MNHEY, CDR2 SMNVEV (reference sequence). The CDR3 contains 15 residues. V lost 5 bases, J lost 4 bases, and 14 bases lay in between. The CDR3 is CASSPLTTGTGELFF. CDR3 nucleotide sequence: TGTGCCAGCAGTCCACTGACCACGGGCACCGGGGAGCTGTTTTTT.

The gene calls are TRBV7-3 and TRBJ2-5, with TRBD1 matching 7 bases. There are 14 residues in the CDR3. J gave up 1 base and V 5 bases, and 4 bases lay outside the gene matches. Germline V gene data show CDR1 as SGHTA and CDR2 as FQGTGA. The CDR3 region is CASSGDSLQETQYF. CDR3 nucleotides: TGTGCCAGCAGCGGGGACAGCCTCCAAGAGACCCAGTACTTC.

This clonotype was seen a few times. The rearrangement joins TRBV12-3 or TRBV12-4 to TRBJ2-7; D gene uncertain. Between the trimmed V and J ends, which lost 6 bases and 5 bases, there was a span of 14 bases. The CDR3 runs 13 residues. The CDR3 DNA follows: TGTGCCAGCAGAGGGTCGATGGCGCACGAGCAGTACTTC. Translation gives CASRGSMAHEQYF.

V and J are TRBV27 and TRBJ1-6; D is perhaps TRBD1 (6 bases). Germline CDR1 is MNHEY and CDR2 is SMNVEV (reference sequence). This CDR3 has 16 amino acids. V gave up 2 bases and J gave up 9 bases, with 17 bases separating them. The CDR3 coding sequence is TGTGCCAGCAGTTTAGTCCCAGGGGCCCTAATTTCACCCCTCCACTTT. Protein product: CASSLVPGALISPLHF.

This clonotype was recorded at least ten times. The DNA for the CDR3 is TGTGCCAGCAGCTTAGGGGTCCCCTATAGCAATCAGCCCCAGCATTTT. It translates to CASSLGVPYSNQPQHF. V and J are TRBV7-2 and TRBJ1-5; D gene ambiguous. The V gene lost 1 base and the J gene lost 0 bases, with 10 bases spanning the gap. CDR3 size: 16 residues. Germline V gives CDR1 SGHTA, CDR2 FQGNSA.

This rearrangement joins TRBV2 to TRBJ1-1; weak D call: TRBD1 (6 bases). Trimming stripped 4 bases from V and 5 bases from J, with 17 bases between. CDR3 length: 15 amino acids. Looked up from germline, CDR1 is SNHLY and CDR2 is FYNNEI. CDR3 loop: CASSAPRGVGTEAFF. The CDR3 nucleotides are TGTGCCAGCAGTGCCCCAAGGGGGGTAGGAACTGAAGCTTTCTTT. Full variable domain (missing parts from reference TRBV2 and TRBJ1-1): EPEVTQTPSHQVTQMGQEVILRCVPISNHLYFYWYRQILGQKVEFLVSFYNNEISEKSEIFDDQFSVERPDGSNFTLKIRSTKLEDSAMYFCASSAPRGVGTEAFFGQGTRLTVV.

The genes are TRBV9 and TRBJ1-1; maybe TRBD1 (6 bases). V was cut by 3 bases and J by 5 bases, with 11 bases left in between. CDR1 is SGDLS, CDR2 YYNGEE, per germline. The CDR3 loop spans 13 amino acids. The CDR3 DNA follows: TGTGCCAGCAGCGAAGGGGGTCGGACTGAAGCTTTCTTT. It encodes CASSEGGRTEAFF.

This clonotype has more than one count but fewer than ten. This sequence joins TRBV19 and TRBJ2-1, with 13 bases lining up with TRBD2. The CDR3 runs 16 residues. V lost 8 bases to trimming and J lost 6 bases; unmatched junction nucleotides: 10. The V gene's germline CDR1 is LNHDA and CDR2 SQIVND (reference sequence). CDR3 sequence (DNA): TGTGCCAGTTCATCTACTAGCGGGAGGGCCTTCAATGAGCAGTTCTTC. Translation gives CASSSTSGRAFNEQFF.

This sequence joins TRBV28 and TRBJ2-1; 9 positions match TRBD2. This CDR3 has 20 residues. The V gene end was trimmed by 6 bases and the J gene end by 0 bases; junction bases not matched to a gene: 18. Germline CDR1 and CDR2: MDHEN and SYDVKM. The CDR3 DNA reads as TGTGCCAGCAGCTTTCAGACCGGACTAGCGCAAAACTACTCCTACAATGAGCAGTTCTTC. This gives the protein CASSFQTGLAQNYSYNEQFF.

The rearrangement joins TRBV9 to TRBJ2-1, with TRBD2 matching over 11 bases. Trimming removed 6 bases from V and 2 bases from J; junction bases left unmatched: 7. The CDR3 length is 16 residues. The germline V gene encodes CDR1 SGDLS and CDR2 YYNGEE. CDR3 DNA sequence: TGTGCCAGCACCTCCCTAGCGGGAGGTACCTACAATGAGCAGTTCTTC. It encodes CASTSLAGGTYNEQFF.

The V and J genes are TRBV6-5 and TRBJ2-7; D might be TRBD2 (7 bases). Trimming stripped 6 bases from V and 5 bases from J, with 17 bases between. The CDR3 has 14 amino acids. CDR1 and CDR2 (germline): MNHEY, SVGAGI. This CDR3 is CASRPFGGRDEQYF. The CDR3 DNA sequence: TGTGCCAGCAGACCGTTCGGGGGGCGGGACGAGCAGTACTTC.

This sequence joins TRBV7-4 and TRBJ2-7, with 7 bases aligning to TRBD1. CDR1 and CDR2 from the germline V gene are SGHVT and SQSDAQ. The CDR3 spans 16 residues. J lost 0 bases, V lost 5 bases, and 10 bases had no gene match. Written as DNA, the CDR3 is TGTGCCAGCAGCCCCCTTATAGGGGGCCCCTCCTACGAGCAGTACTTC. It is translated as CASSPLIGGPSYEQYF. Based on the CDR3 plus reference TRBV7-4 and TRBJ2-7, the full variable domain is GAGVSQSPRYKVAKRGRDVALRCDSISGHVTLYWYRQTLGQGSEVLTYSQSDAQRDKSGRPSGRFSAERPERSVSTLKIQRTEQGDSAVYLCASSPLIGGPSYEQYFGPGTRLTVT.

This clonotype occurred a few times. J is TRBJ2-7 and V is TRBV4-1; D call uncertain. Germline V gene sequence: CDR1 MGHRA, CDR2 YSYEKL. CDR3 length equals 14 residues. Trimming cost V 1 base and J 0 bases, with 7 bases left between them. The CDR3 spells CASSQVPDSYEQYF. The CDR3 nucleotides are TGCGCCAGCAGCCAAGTCCCGGACTCCTACGAGCAGTACTTC.

The rearrangement links TRBV20-1 to TRBJ1-1, with 8 bases identical to TRBD1. This CDR3 comprises 14 residues. V lost 6 bases to trimming and J lost 4 bases; unmatched junction nucleotides: 10. Germline values: CDR1 DFQATT, CDR2 SNEGSKA (reference sequence). In DNA, the CDR3 is TGCAGTGCAAAGACAGGGGCGATGAGCACTGAAGCTTTCTTT. It is translated as CSAKTGAMSTEAFF.

The chain is built from TRBV29-1 and TRBJ1-2; D ambiguous. CDR1 and CDR2 (germline): SQVTM, ANQGSEA. There are 13 residues in the CDR3. Trimming pared 0 bases from V and 2 bases from J, leaving 7 bases between. CDR3 sequence reads: CSVEDFDNYGYTF. CDR3 bases: TGCAGCGTTGAAGATTTCGACAACTATGGCTACACCTTC.

V gene TRBV11-2 combines with J gene TRBJ1-2; TRBD1 agrees at 12 bases. The CDR3 is 18 residues long. CDR1 and CDR2 (germline): SGHAT, FQNNGV. After removal of 5 bases from V and 1 base from J, the junction contained 11 bases not matched to a gene. The CDR3 DNA sequence: TGTGCCAGCAGCCAGTACCGGGACAGGGGGCAACTTAACTATGGCTACACCTTC. It yields the protein CASSQYRDRGQLNYGYTF. Variable domain in full (rest from reference TRBV11-2 and TRBJ1-2): EAGVAQSPRYKIIEKRQSVAFWCNPISGHATLYWYQQILGQGPKLLIQFQNNGVVDDSQLPKDRFSAERLKGVDSTLKIQPAKLEDSAVYLCASSQYRDRGQLNYGYTFGSGTRLTVV.

The chain couples TRBV27 to TRBJ2-3; D is perhaps TRBD2 (6 bases). The germline V and J ends were trimmed by 5 bases and 2 bases, with 20 bases remaining between them. The V gene's germline CDR1 is MNHEY and CDR2 SMNVEV (reference sequence). This CDR3 has 17 amino acids. Here the CDR3 DNA reads TGTGCCAGCAGTCCGGCGTACGGGGGAGGTAACACAGATACGCAGTATTTT. Protein sequence: CASSPAYGGGNTDTQYF.